Following are 29 T cell receptor beta chains from one sample sequenced in a study of blood T cells in healthy people across ages. Combining a sample-barcoded 5' primer with a J-beta primer mix, a second PCR ran for 7 to 11 cycles. TCRdb recomputed calls from the 5' RACE reads with MiXCR, one row per CDR3 protein. Of approximately 880,000 distinct CDR3 sequences detected, 40% to 60% appear once; the ten largest clones hold 13%. Sequencing was performed on blood. These receptors all come from a man aged 25-45 years in good health.

J is TRBJ2-3 and V is TRBV6-5; 8 positions match TRBD2. The J segment lost 6 bases and the V segment lost 2 bases, leaving 10 bases of the junction unmatched. Germline V gene lookup returns CDR1 MNHEY and CDR2 SVGAGI. The CDR3 extends over 16 amino acids. CDR3: CASSYGGGLAGDTQYF. CDR3 in DNA: TGTGCCAGCAGTTACGGCGGGGGGCTAGCCGGGGATACGCAGTATTTT.

V gene TRBV11-1 combines with J gene TRBJ2-3; D tentatively reads TRBD1 or TRBD2 (5 bases each). The CDR3 runs 12 residues. Germline CDR1 reads SGHAT; CDR2 reads FQDESV (reference sequence). The ends were cut back, 3 bases at V and 9 bases at J, with 10 bases in the middle. The CDR3 here is CASSFRDGTQYF. The CDR3, as DNA: TGTGCCAGCAGCTTCAGGGACGGAACGCAGTATTTT.

This chain uses TRBV29-1 with TRBJ2-7, with TRBD1 identical over 9 bases. The CDR3 totals 14 residues. Germline V gene data show CDR1 as SQVTM and CDR2 as ANQGSEA. The V and J ends lost 6 bases and 2 bases, in that order; junction bases with no gene match: 8. This chain's CDR3 is CSVGGQGNPYEQYF. Here the CDR3 DNA reads TGCAGCGTGGGGGGACAGGGAAATCCCTACGAGCAGTACTTC.

This clonotype was observed a single time. The V call is TRBV28, the J call TRBJ2-7, with D possibly matching TRBD2 (6 bases). The CDR3 totals 15 residues. V lost 3 bases and J lost 2, with 14 bases in between. Germline CDR1 reads MDHEN; CDR2 reads SYDVKM. In DNA, the CDR3 is TGTGCCAGCAGTTTTCTTGGGACTCCTACCTACGAGCAGTACTTC. This codes for CASSFLGTPTYEQYF.

The chain employs TRBV12-3 or TRBV12-4 and TRBJ2-1, with 7 bases matching TRBD1. The length of the CDR3 is 15 residues. Trimming removed 3 bases from V and 10 bases from J; junction bases left unmatched: 12. The CDR3 sequence is CASSLRGQSIKEQFF. CDR3 nucleotide sequence: TGTGCCAGCAGTTTGAGGGGGCAATCAATCAAGGAGCAGTTCTTC.

The rearrangement links TRBV7-9 to TRBJ2-7, with D tentatively TRBD1 (5 bases). The better agreement between TRBJ2-5 and the DNA end casts doubt on the J call. CDR1 and CDR2 (germline): SEHNR, FQNEAQ (reference sequence). This CDR3 region has 12 residues. DNA of the CDR3: TGTGCCAGCAGCTGGACAACAGAGACCCAGTACTTC. Encoded protein: CASSWTTETQYF.

In regard to this clonotype: This may be a read error: a much more frequent sequence differs by one nucleotide. The CDR3 reads CSARWAGISNQPQHF. Here the CDR3 DNA reads TGCAGTGCTAGATGGGCAGGGATAAGCAATCAGCCCCAGCATTTT. This chain connects TRBV20-1 to TRBJ1-5; TRBD1 is a possible D gene (5 bases). The V gene lost 2 bases and the J gene lost 1 base, with 12 bases spanning the gap. The CDR3 consists of 15 residues. Germline V gene sequence: CDR1 DFQATT, CDR2 SNEGSKA (reference sequence).

This clonotype appeared a single time. The genes are TRBV3-1 and TRBJ1-2; 11 bases fit TRBD1. Trimming took 3 bases from V and 1 from J; bases not matched to a gene: 7. The CDR3 sequence is 17 residues long. The germline gives CDR1 LGHDT, CDR2 YNNKEL (reference sequence). CDR3 sequence (DNA): TGTGCCAGCAGCCAGCTCGGACAGGGGGCAAGTAACTATGGCTACACCTTC. Translation gives CASSQLGQGASNYGYTF.

In its sample, this clonotype was seen a few times. This sequence joins TRBV28 and TRBJ2-7; 7 bases map to TRBD1. Germline trimming cut 7 bases from V and 5 bases from J; bases unmatched to any gene: 14. The germline V gene encodes CDR1 MDHEN and CDR2 SYDVKM. CDR3 length: 15 amino acids. CDR3 residues: CASNDAYSQGDEQYF. Written as DNA, the CDR3 is TGTGCCAGCAATGATGCCTACTCGCAGGGGGACGAGCAGTACTTC.

The chain links TRBV4-2 to TRBJ2-1; 11 nucleotides agree with TRBD2. CDR1 and CDR2 from the germline V gene are LGHNA and YNFKEQ. The CDR3 spans 15 residues. The ends lost 6 bases at V and 5 bases at J; junction bases unmatched: 6. DNA of the CDR3: TGTGCCAGCAGTCATAGCGGGGGGGCGAACAATGAGCAGTTCTTC. Translation: CASSHSGGANNEQFF.

This clonotype was detected once. Its ends do not fully match the called genes, so a read error is possible. This sequence joins TRBV7-6 and TRBJ1-2, with unresolved D. Germline loops: CDR1 SGHVS, CDR2 FNYEAQ. This CDR3 has 13 residues. The CDR3 DNA reads as TGTGCCAGCAGCATCGGACCGACCTATGGCCACACCTTC. Amino acid sequence: CASSIGPTYGHTF.

This clonotype was observed a handful of times. V is TRBV3-1 and J is TRBJ2-1; 11 bases fit TRBD2. V lost 1 base to trimming and J lost 7 bases; unmatched junction nucleotides: 6. CDR1 LGHDT and CDR2 YNNKEL come from the germline V gene (reference sequence). The CDR3 contains 16 residues. The CDR3 reads CASSQALAGGQNEQFF. The CDR3 nucleotides read TGTGCCAGCAGCCAAGCCCTAGCGGGGGGCCAAAATGAGCAGTTCTTC.

The chain employs TRBV5-6 and TRBJ2-3; perhaps D is TRBD1 or TRBD2 (5 bases each). There are 14 residues in the CDR3. Trimming took off 0 bases at V and 4 bases at J, with 9 bases between the two ends. Germline CDR1 reads SGHDT; CDR2 reads YYEEEE. This chain's CDR3 is CASSLAMGADTQYF. The CDR3, as DNA: TGTGCCAGCAGCTTGGCCATGGGGGCAGATACGCAGTATTTT.

This clonotype was recorded a few times. The genes are TRBV10-3 and TRBJ2-7, with 14 bases lining up with TRBD2. J lost 6 bases, V lost 10 bases, and 17 bases had no gene match. Germline loops: CDR1 ENHRY, CDR2 SYGVKD. The CDR3 is made up of 17 amino acids. CDR3 sequence (DNA): TGTGCCAGTAGGGTCGGGACTAGCGGGGGCCAGATCCCCGAGCAGTACTTC. Translating gives CASRVGTSGGQIPEQYF.

The CDR3 sequence: CASRKTSVGDTQYF. The CDR3 nucleotides are TGCGCCAGCAGGAAAACTAGCGTCGGAGATACGCAGTATTTT. This chain joins TRBV5-1 and TRBJ2-3; 7 nucleotides line up with TRBD2. J gave up 5 bases and V 5 bases, and 8 bases lay outside the gene matches. The CDR3 is made up of 14 amino acids. Germline loops: CDR1 SGHRS, CDR2 YFSETQ.

The chain employs TRBV27 and TRBJ2-7, with 9 positions matching TRBD1. Per the germline V gene, CDR1 is MNHEY and CDR2 is SMNVEV (reference sequence). The V and J ends lost 6 bases and 1 base, in that order; junction bases with no gene match: 7. The CDR3 is made up of 15 amino acids. The CDR3 here is CASSPGTGHSYEQYF. The CDR3 nucleotides read TGTGCCAGCAGCCCAGGGACAGGGCATTCCTACGAGCAGTACTTC.

The chain has TRBV5-1 and TRBJ2-1; D not certain. CDR3 length equals 14 residues. Trimming cost V 2 bases and J 5 bases, with 11 bases left between them. Germline V gene lookup returns CDR1 SGHRS and CDR2 YFSETQ. The CDR3 region has the DNA TGCGCCAGCAGCTTTCTTTTGGCTGACAATGAGCAGTTCTTC. Residues: CASSFLLADNEQFF. The variable domain in full, with the rest retrieved from reference TRBV5-1 and TRBJ2-1, is KAGVTQTPRYLIKTRGQQVTLSCSPISGHRSVSWYQQTPGQGLQFLFEYFSETQRNKGNFPGRFSGRQFSNSRSEMNVSTLELGDSALYLCASSFLLADNEQFFGPGTRLTVL.

The chain recombines TRBV18 with TRBJ2-3, with D perhaps assigned TRBD1 or TRBD2 (5 bases each). The CDR3 contains 17 residues. V dropped 3 bases and J dropped 1 base, with 17 bases sitting between them. Per the germline V gene, CDR1 is KGHSH and CDR2 is LQKENI. The CDR3: CASSPRQGEIRTDTQYF. The CDR3 DNA reads TGTGCCAGCTCACCGCGGCAGGGAGAGATCCGCACAGATACGCAGTATTTT.

The chain recombines TRBV19 with TRBJ1-5; a weak D match, TRBD1 (5 bases). V was pared by 6 bases and J by 6 bases, with 18 bases between. This CDR3 comprises 15 residues. Germline values: CDR1 LNHDA, CDR2 SQIVND (reference sequence). Here the CDR3 DNA reads TGTGCCAGTAGCACCTCGGGGGAATTCAGTCAGCCCCAGCATTTT. Its protein is CASSTSGEFSQPQHF.

The chain joins TRBV28 to TRBJ2-3, with D possibly TRBD1 on 6 matching bases. The CDR3 length is 14 residues. Germline V lookup: CDR1 MDHEN, CDR2 SYDVKM. Trimming removed 6 bases from V and 4 bases from J, with 14 bases in between. This chain's CDR3 is CASSSGASPDTQYF. The DNA of the CDR3 is TGTGCCAGCAGCTCAGGGGCTAGCCCAGATACGCAGTATTTT.

V and J are TRBV20-1 and TRBJ2-1; the match to TRBD2 covers 8 bases. The CDR3 is 16 residues long. V lost 6 bases to trimming and J lost 5 bases; unmatched junction nucleotides: 15. Germline V CDR1 and CDR2: DFQATT, SNEGSKA (reference sequence). The CDR3 sequence is CSARPSGPKLHNEQFF. For the CDR3, the DNA is TGCAGTGCCAGACCTAGCGGGCCCAAACTTCACAATGAGCAGTTCTTC.

This clonotype has a single count. The chain carries TRBV15 and TRBJ2-6; D is undetermined. The CDR3 covers 15 residues. Trimming took off 3 bases at V and 1 base at J, with 7 bases between the two ends. The V gene's germline CDR1 is LNHNV and CDR2 YYDKDF (reference sequence). DNA for the CDR3: TGTGCCACCAGCAGTAGCACGTCTGGGGCCAACGTCCTGACTTTC. Translated: CATSSSTSGANVLTF.

The table lists this clonotype with a few counts. The chain joins TRBV2 to TRBJ2-1, with TRBD2 identical over 8 bases. Germline values: CDR1 SNHLY, CDR2 FYNNEI. The CDR3 extends over 17 amino acids. Losses at the gene ends were 3 bases for V and 4 bases for J; bases not matched to a gene: 11. As DNA, the CDR3 is TGTGCCAGCAGTGAGCCAGCGGGGGAGCTCCCTTACAATGAGCAGTTCTTC. This translates into CASSEPAGELPYNEQFF.

This clonotype was detected a few times. J is TRBJ2-3 and V is TRBV29-1; a possible D gene is TRBD2 (5 bases). CDR1 and CDR2 (germline): SQVTM, ANQGSEA. V dropped 7 bases and J dropped 10 bases, with 18 bases sitting between them. The CDR3 sequence is 12 residues long. CDR3 nucleotides: TGCAGCGGCCGAGAGGGCCGGGCACCGCAGTATTTT. Its translation: CSGREGRAPQYF.

This clonotype was found a few times. The chain carries TRBV7-2 and TRBJ2-4; 8 positions agree with TRBD1. The V and J ends lost 5 bases and 0 bases, in that order; junction bases with no gene match: 3. CDR1 and CDR2 (germline): SGHTA, FQGNSA. This CDR3 region has 15 residues. CDR3 amino acids: CASSGQGPAKNIQYF. CDR3 sequence (DNA): TGTGCCAGCAGCGGACAGGGTCCAGCCAAAAACATTCAGTACTTC.

The chain joins TRBV4-2 to TRBJ2-3; 9 bases fit TRBD2. Germline V gene sequence: CDR1 LGHNA, CDR2 YNFKEQ. V was pared by 1 base and J by 6 bases, with 11 bases of the junction left unmatched. The CDR3 totals 17 residues. The chain's CDR3 is CASSQVRAGGGWDTQYF. The DNA of the CDR3 is TGTGCCAGCAGCCAAGTGAGGGCGGGAGGGGGATGGGATACGCAGTATTTT.

The V and J genes are TRBV6-5 and TRBJ2-5; 8 bases agree with TRBD1. The CDR3 runs 14 residues. With 7 bases clipped from V and 11 bases from J, the junction kept 15 bases outside the gene matches. Germline CDR1 and CDR2: MNHEY and SVGAGI. CDR3 DNA sequence: TGTGCCAGCACCCTAAGGACAGGGAGGAATGAGCAGTACTTC. Translation: CASTLRTGRNEQYF.

This clonotype appeared once. The rearrangement links TRBV7-9 to TRBJ1-6, with D possibly being TRBD1 (5 bases). V lost 5 bases and J lost 8, with 16 bases in between. There are 15 residues in the CDR3. Germline CDR1 reads SEHNR; CDR2 reads FQNEAQ (reference sequence). The CDR3 is CASSPLEGNDSPLHF. CDR3 sequence (DNA): TGTGCCAGCAGCCCGCTGGAGGGGAACGATTCACCCCTCCACTTT.

The chain employs TRBV20-1 and TRBJ2-1, with unresolved D. Germline CDR1 is DFQATT and CDR2 is SNEGSKA (reference sequence). With 3 bases removed from V and 0 bases from J, the gap between germline ends came to 6 bases. The CDR3 sequence is 13 residues long. The CDR3, as DNA: TGCAGTGCTAGTTCTTACTCCTACAATGAGCAGTTCTTC. Its translation is CSASSYSYNEQFF.